What follows describes a single T cell receptor beta chain. The antigen is unknown. V trimming: 4 bases; J trimming: 8 bases; junction bases outside the gene matches: 13. Per germline, CDR1 SGHRS and CDR2 YFSETQ. CDR3 size: 17 residues. The sample comes from a study of cytomegalovirus exposure and HLA in healthy donors. Study details: Falling in the Caucasian-associated ancestry cluster were about four fifths of 398 genotyped donors.

Study-wide findings and caveats: Judged likely to be a sequencing artifact was a cluster of highly shared sequence variants. An analysis that was carried out later associated 15,000 to 20,000 TCR beta sequences with HLA alleles at 0.05 false discovery rate. Clonal expansion was found to be greater in HLA-associated TCR beta chains than in equally common others in a later analysis.

This PCR relied on a set of 60 Vbeta primers and 13 Jbeta primers. Profiling relied on immunoSEQ multiplex PCR, and the TCRdb table lists in-frame clones only, not all of them. The sample lists some 120,000 clones, 60% to 85% seen once, with 6% to 8% in the top ten. This TCR was recovered from a woman aged 40 to 55 in good health and CMV-seronegative. Sample: PBMCs. This chain links TRBV5-1 with TRBJ2-1; TRBD2 matches at 12 bases. This chain's CDR3 is CASSRGASGRASHEQFF. The CDR3 bases are TGCGCCAGCAGCCGAGGGGCTAGCGGGAGGGCCAGCCATGAGCAGTTCTTC. The whole variable domain, remainder taken from reference TRBV5-1 and TRBJ2-1, is KAGVTQTPRYLIKTRGQQVTLSCSPISGHRSVSWYQQTPGQGLQFLFEYFSETQRNKGNFPGRFSGRQFSNSRSEMNVSTLELGDSALYLCASSRGASGRASHEQFFGPGTRLTVL.